The sequence of this T cell receptor beta chain was determined in a study of blood T cell repertoires in COVID-19. Study details: Acute and convalescent COVID-19 samples came from the United States, Italy and Spain. From T cells, B-cell-depleted T cells, or PBMCs came the material, which was cDNA or gDNA.

In the authors' methods: Scientists estimated how many nucleated cells there were by amplifying reference gene primers. TCRdb keeps only in-frame clones here, not all; method: immunoSEQ multiplex PCR. V and J calls and clone size come straight from that table; D and trimming were deduced from the DNA. The data show hundreds of thousands of clones, with over 70% seen just once and around 27% held by the top ten. The germline CDR1 and CDR2 sequences are SNHLY and FYNNEI. The CDR3 sequence is 15 residues long. The V end was cut by 3 bases, the J end by 3 bases, with 12 bases between. This clonotype was sampled from a man aged 35 to 55 with acute or convalescent COVID-19. Sequencing was carried out using peripheral blood. This chain joins TRBV2 and TRBJ1-5; a weak D match, TRBD1 (6 bases). CDR3 region: CASSDRGFVNQPQHF. CDR3 DNA: TGTGCCAGCAGTGACAGGGGATTCGTCAATCAGCCCCAGCATTTT. The full variable domain, with the rest looked up from reference TRBV2 and TRBJ1-5, is EPEVTQTPSHQVTQMGQEVILRCVPISNHLYFYWYRQILGQKVEFLVSFYNNEISEKSEIFDDQFSVERPDGSNFTLKIRSTKLEDSAMYFCASSDRGFVNQPQHFGDGTRLSIL.